What follows describes a single T cell receptor (beta chain). The antigen it recognizes is unknown. Base qualities are not at hand, and no much larger clone is one base apart. Library preparation used the immunoSEQ multiplex PCR assay. A mixture of 60 forward primers for TCR Vbeta segments and 13 reverse primers for TCR Jbeta segments was used in the multiplex PCR. A multiplex PCR assay on genomic DNA amplified the CDR3 region of rearranged TCR beta genes. On the Illumina HiSeq System, the amplified TCR beta libraries were sequenced as 87-base-pair reads. The authors' analysis ran thus. In a later analysis, 77 million or so unique TCR beta chains were counted across the 650 to 700 repertoires, and around 10 million of these chains were shared by at least two donors. A nearest-neighbor algorithm error-corrected the raw reads and collapsed the reads into unique sequences, merging closely related sequences to remove PCR and sequencing errors. Alignment of CDR3 sequences to IMGT reference sequences was used to assign V, D and J gene segments. For a sequence to be retained, a match of at least six nucleotides to both a V gene segment and a J gene segment was required. A rearrangement was called productive if the CDR3 had no stop codons and remained in frame with V and J, and every other rearrangement was called non-productive. CDR3 was defined by IMGT convention, running from the second conserved V-encoded cysteine to the conserved J-encoded phenylalanine. In an earlier analysis of roughly 610 of the donors, sequences lacking an unambiguous match to a single V gene segment were excluded. In an earlier analysis of around 600 of the donors, V segments were called functional above 56.7% productive rearrangements and were called segregating when the between-donor standard deviation exceeded 5%. To diagnose cytomegalovirus status from the catalog of TCR beta chain sequences, a statistical classification framework was built. V and J gene assignment, in a later analysis, came from comparing TCR nucleotide sequences with IMGT/GENE-DB human TR gene sequences. A later analysis assigned CDR3 sequences and most-parsimonious VDJ recombination scenarios with the TCRdist pipeline. In a later analysis, each TCR beta chain was defined by its CDR3 amino acid sequence together with its V-gene family, and reads lacking a unique V-gene family were excluded. In a later analysis, fewer than 600 highly shared, low-generation-probability nucleotide sequences were removed to address suspected cross-contamination and a sequencing artifact. In a later analysis, a clonal expansion index for each public chain was calculated from normalized within-repertoire ranks of inferred template counts. In a later analysis, generation probabilities were computed with a VDJ recombination model fitted to out-of-frame rearrangements, and the resulting probabilities were checked against IGoR. In a later analysis, hypergeometric tests were used to score TCR-TCR, TCR-HLA and TCR-CMV co-occurrence, with a repertoire-size bias correction applied to TCR pairs. False discovery rates were estimated in a later analysis by permuting HLA or CMV assignments 20 times. In a later analysis, co-occurring TCRs were grouped using DBSCAN, and TCRdist sequence similarity was added for clustering within HLA-allele-positive subsets. Co-occurrence clustering excluded repertoires with fewer than 30,000 or more than 120,000 public chains, plus five with anomalous nucleotide sharing. Imported from immuneACCESS, the table was reduced by TCRdb to in-frame sequences with V and J called. These copies leave out some clones; in studies compared against another copy, an unresolved V gene accounts for under half, and the cause of the remainder is not known. V, J and clone size reflect that table, while D and trimming were determined from the DNA. Present in this sample are 100,000 to 120,000 clones, 70% to 80% of which were seen just once. The top ten clones comprise approximately 1.2% of the sample.

The data are from a study of cytomegalovirus exposure and HLA in healthy donors (dated by TCRdb to about 2017). About the full investigation: An earlier analysis of some 600 of the donors reported over 250 Gb of sequence data and 90 million to 120 million unique TCR beta sequences obtained from about 179 million T cells. Approximately 300 gigabases of sequencing data and tens of millions of unique TCR sequences were included in an early release covering about 700 HLA-typed donors. Among the roughly 400 genotyped donors, approximately 81% belonged to the genetic ancestry cluster associated with self-reported Caucasian donors. The study was designed to test whether signatures of past pathogen exposure could be identified by cataloging public T cell receptors. The study used immunosequencing to profile the T cell repertoires of approximately 630 subjects and linked those repertoires to cytomegalovirus serostatus. Besides the first cohort of about 730 subjects, a separate validation cohort made up of 120 different subjects was used. To predict cytomegalovirus infection status, the study brought together high-throughput TCR immunosequencing, statistical association of individual TCRs with disease status, and machine learning. A later analysis re-analyzed previously published TCR beta repertoires from roughly 630 donors and added high-resolution HLA genotyping to study TCR occurrence patterns. The later analysis used no new phenotypic data to find candidate immune exposures, relying instead on TCR beta sequences and their occurrence across donors. To decide whether each TCR beta V gene segment behaved as functional or pseudogenic, an earlier analysis of nearly 600 of the donors relied on high-throughput TCR beta sequencing. Donor age, sex, ethnicity and CMV serostatus were compiled together with the repertoire data. A later genetic analysis took genome-wide SNP genotypes for about three fifths of the 666 donors and used that subset as a discovery cohort. Every repertoire in the discovery cohort had been generated on one and the same sequencing platform. HLA typing covered class I and class II loci at four-digit resolution. Typing coverage differed by locus: A, B, C, DRB1 and DQB1 were typed in roughly 629-640 donors, DQA1 in 500 to 550, DPA1 in 600 to 610, and DPB1 in 400 to 490. Five DR-DQ haplotypes were treated as single units for association and clustering because of strong linkage in the cohort. Among about 360 genotyped donors of the cohort, an average of approximately 230,000 unique TCR beta nucleotide sequences were sequenced per donor, roughly a sixth of them non-productive. On the study overall, not on this receptor specifically: In an earlier analysis of about 550 of the donors, most TCR beta V segments were observed in productive rearrangements about 87% or about 30% of the time, broadly matching IMGT annotations. Most TCR sequences were seen in very few donors, while some public TCRs were found in many individuals. HLA typing was unavailable for some donors at each locus, so association tests used only the typed subset. The cohort was sequenced for TCR beta chains only, and without alpha or paired-chain data the features that could be detected were limited. The study listed approximately 160 TCR beta chains as associated with cytomegalovirus. A later genetic analysis associated a missense DCLRE1C variant with V-gene and J-gene trimming of TCR beta chains, and an independent cohort replicated the association. Immune exposure information for the cohort was limited to CMV serostatus. A later analysis found that TCR association rates varied across HLA loci, with DRB1 alleles showing the most associated TCRs and HLA-C alleles the fewest. In a later analysis, HLA-associated TCR beta chains were found to be more clonally expanded and to have lower generation probabilities than equally common non-associated chains. According to a later genetic analysis, donors in an Asian-associated ancestry cluster had fewer N-insertions in productive TCRs than the approximately 650-donor mean. In a later analysis, several top co-occurrence clusters were reported to appear linked to parvovirus B19, influenza, CMV and Epstein-Barr virus. The classifier was reported to diagnose cytomegalovirus status with high specificity and sensitivity in both the original cohort and the validation cohort. A few of the identified cytomegalovirus-associated TCR beta chains were confirmed in vitro to be specific for cytomegalovirus antigens. A cluster of highly shared sequence variants was judged likely to represent a technical artifact of the sequencing pipeline. A further reported finding was that TCR beta sequences accurately predicted the HLA-A and HLA-B alleles for most subjects in the first cohort. Presence/absence analyses assumed roughly uniform sequencing depth across donors, an assumption that may not hold. Specific HLA alleles were associated with roughly 16,000 TCR beta sequences at a false discovery rate of 0.05 in a later analysis. In a later analysis, most CMV-associated TCR beta chains were found to appear HLA-restricted, with HLA associations seemingly driven largely by CMV exposure. Assigning TCR associations to individual alleles was difficult when HLA alleles, especially DR and DQ, strongly co-occurred. Some IMGT-functional V segments, including TRBV6-2 and TRBV6-3, could not be told apart with the 87-base-pair reads, so those segments were excluded. According to the authors, the approach could potentially be generalized to other disease states and immunological phenotypes. Linkage disequilibrium might explain the correlated functional status among segregating V segments, but an unknown experimental factor could not be ruled out. Because counts were too low, seventeen rarely observed V segments, including chromosome 9 orphons, were excluded from the earlier analysis of several hundred of the donors.

The CDR1 and CDR2 encoded by the germline V gene are LGHNA and YSLEER. The CDR3 covers 14 residues, taking in both the cysteine and the phenylalanine. Only the CDR3 DNA stays, 42 bases, in frame from base 1. V was cut back by 4 bases and J by 5 bases, leaving a gap of 12 bases between them. In total, roughly 670 healthy bone marrow donors made up the cohort. At the time of sampling, every cohort member was nominally healthy, though immune exposures that went unrecorded were likely present. The donor tested CMV seronegative and was one of the 352 seronegative cohort members. Each donor provided a peripheral blood sample, and peripheral blood mononuclear cells were used for TCR beta sequencing. The Qiagen DNeasy Blood Extraction Kit was used to extract genomic DNA from the blood cell samples.

The chain is encoded by TRBV4-3 joined to TRBJ2-1; the D gene is perhaps TRBD2, on 5 matching bases. The receptor was derived from a man in his forties in good health and CMV-seronegative. The sequencing input was PBMCs. The CDR3 protein: CASSPGSRDNEQFF. The sequenced DNA is TGCGCCAGCAGCCCGGGATCCAGAGACAATGAGCAGTTCTTC.